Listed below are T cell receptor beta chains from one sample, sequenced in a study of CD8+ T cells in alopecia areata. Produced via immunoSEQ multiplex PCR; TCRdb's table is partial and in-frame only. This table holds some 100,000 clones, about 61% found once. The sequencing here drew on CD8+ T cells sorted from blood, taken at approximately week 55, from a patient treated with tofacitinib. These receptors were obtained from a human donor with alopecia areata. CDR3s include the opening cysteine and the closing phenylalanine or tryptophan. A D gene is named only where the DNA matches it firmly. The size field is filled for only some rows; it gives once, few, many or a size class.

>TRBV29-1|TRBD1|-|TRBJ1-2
CSVEVGTGEGGYTF
TGCAGCGTTGAAGTTGGGACAGGGGAGGGTGGCTACACCTTC
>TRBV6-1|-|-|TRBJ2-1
CASSLSGTTYNEQFF
TGTGCCAGCAGTCTCTCCGGGACAACCTACAATGAGCAGTTCTTC
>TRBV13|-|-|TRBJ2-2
CASISVDTGELFF
TGTGCCAGCATCTCCGTGGACACCGGGGAGCTGTTTTTT
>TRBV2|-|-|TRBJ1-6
CASSVRGPQPMSPNSPLHF
TGTGCCAGCAGCGTCCGGGGACCTCAGCCGATGTCACCCAATTCACCCCTCCACTTT
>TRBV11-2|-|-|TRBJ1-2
CASSPKDTFGYTF
TGTGCCAGCAGCCCAAAAGACACCTTTGGCTACACCTTC
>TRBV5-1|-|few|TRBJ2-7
CASSSRNSSYEQYF
TGCGCCAGCAGCTCCAGAAATTCCTCCTACGAGCAGTACTTC
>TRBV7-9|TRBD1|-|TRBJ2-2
CASSFVLRQGVTGELFF
TGTGCCAGCAGCTTCGTTTTAAGACAGGGTGTCACCGGGGAGCTGTTTTTT
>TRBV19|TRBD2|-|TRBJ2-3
CASNPTSGTDTQYF
TGTGCCAGTAACCCGACTAGCGGAACAGATACGCAGTATTTT
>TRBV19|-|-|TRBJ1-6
CASLGATLHF
TGTGCCAGTCTGGGTGCGACCCTCCACTTT
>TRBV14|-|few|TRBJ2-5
CASSQARWETQYF
TGTGCCAGCAGCCAAGCCCGCTGGGAGACCCAGTACTTC
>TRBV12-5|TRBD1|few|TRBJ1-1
CASGPWTGNTEAFF
TGTGCTAGTGGTCCGTGGACAGGGAACACTGAAGCTTTCTTT
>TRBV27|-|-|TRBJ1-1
CASSLSVNTEAFF
TGTGCCAGCAGTTTATCGGTGAACACTGAAGCTTTCTTT
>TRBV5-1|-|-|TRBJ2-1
CASRFRGPYNEQFF
TGCGCCAGCAGATTCAGGGGCCCCTACAATGAGCAGTTCTTC
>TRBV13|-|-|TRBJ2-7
CASSGRTTLGLYEQYF
TGTGCCAGCAGCGGGCGGACTACCCTCGGGCTGTACGAGCAGTACTTC
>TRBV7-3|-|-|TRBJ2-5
CASSRGGGEETQYF
TGTGCCAGCAGTCGGGGCGGAGGGGAAGAGACCCAGTACTTC
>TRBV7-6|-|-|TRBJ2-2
CASSGRANTGELFF
TGTGCCAGCAGTGGGCGGGCGAACACCGGGGAGCTGTTTTTT
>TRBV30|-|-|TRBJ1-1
CAWSVSQGRTEAFF
TGTGCCTGGAGTGTCTCTCAGGGGCGCACTGAAGCTTTCTTT
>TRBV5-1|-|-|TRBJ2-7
CASSVQGEQYF
TGCGCCAGCAGCGTTCAGGGGGAGCAGTACTTC
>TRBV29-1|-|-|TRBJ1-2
CSVYMGLYGYTF
TGCAGCGTTTATATGGGGCTCTATGGCTACACCTTC
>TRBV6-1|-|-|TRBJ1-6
CASRATQGINSPLHF
TGTGCCAGCAGAGCCACACAGGGAATTAATTCACCCCTCCATTTT
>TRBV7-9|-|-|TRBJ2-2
CASNAYNRDTGELFF
TGTGCCAGCAACGCTTACAACAGGGACACCGGGGAGCTGTTTTTT
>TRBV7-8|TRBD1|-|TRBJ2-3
CASSLTGADTDTQYF
TGTGCCAGCAGCTTAACAGGGGCAGACACAGATACGCAGTATTTT